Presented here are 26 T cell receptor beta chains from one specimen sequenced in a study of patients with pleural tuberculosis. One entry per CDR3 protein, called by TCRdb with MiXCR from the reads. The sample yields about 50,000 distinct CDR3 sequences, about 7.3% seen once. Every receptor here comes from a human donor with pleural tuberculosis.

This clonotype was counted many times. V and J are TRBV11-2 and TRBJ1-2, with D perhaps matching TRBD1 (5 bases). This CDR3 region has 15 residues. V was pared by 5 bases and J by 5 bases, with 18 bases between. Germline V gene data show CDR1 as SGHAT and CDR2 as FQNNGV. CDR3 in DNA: TGTGCCAGCAGCCCACGCTCTCACTGGGGGTATGGCTACACCTTC. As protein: CASSPRSHWGYGYTF.

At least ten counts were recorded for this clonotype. This chain's CDR3 is CASSLFGRVDETQYF. Written as DNA, the CDR3 is TGTGCCAGCAGTTTATTCGGTCGGGTAGACGAGACCCAGTACTTC. This chain uses TRBV27 with TRBJ2-5; no definite D call. Trimming took 1 base from V and 5 from J, leaving 14 bases between them. The CDR3 runs 15 residues. Germline loops: CDR1 MNHEY, CDR2 SMNVEV (reference sequence).

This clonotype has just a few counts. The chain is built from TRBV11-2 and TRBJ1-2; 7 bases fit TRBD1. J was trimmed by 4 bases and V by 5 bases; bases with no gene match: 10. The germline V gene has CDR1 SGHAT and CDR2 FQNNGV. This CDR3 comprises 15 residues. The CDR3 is CASSPGTTGTYGYTF. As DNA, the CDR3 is TGTGCCAGCAGCCCGGGAACGACAGGGACCTATGGCTACACCTTC.

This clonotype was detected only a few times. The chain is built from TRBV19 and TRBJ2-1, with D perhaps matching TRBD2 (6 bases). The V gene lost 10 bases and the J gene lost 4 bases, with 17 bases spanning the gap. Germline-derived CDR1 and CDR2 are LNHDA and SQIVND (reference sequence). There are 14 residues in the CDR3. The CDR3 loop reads CATTPGGSYNEQFF. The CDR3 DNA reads TGTGCCACCACTCCCGGGGGTTCTTACAATGAGCAGTTCTTC.

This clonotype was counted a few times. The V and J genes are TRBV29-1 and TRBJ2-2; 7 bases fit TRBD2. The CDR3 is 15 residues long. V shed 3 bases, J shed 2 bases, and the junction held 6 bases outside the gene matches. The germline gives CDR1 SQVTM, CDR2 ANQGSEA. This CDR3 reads CSVEGGEVNTGELFF. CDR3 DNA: TGCAGCGTTGAGGGAGGGGAGGTTAACACCGGGGAGCTGTTTTTT.

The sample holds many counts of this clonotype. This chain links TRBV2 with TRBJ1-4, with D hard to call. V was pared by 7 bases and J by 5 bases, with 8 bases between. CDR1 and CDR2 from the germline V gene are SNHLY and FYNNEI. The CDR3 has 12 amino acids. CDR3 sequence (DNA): TGTGCCAGCAACACCCCCAATGAAAAACTGTTTTTT. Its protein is CASNTPNEKLFF. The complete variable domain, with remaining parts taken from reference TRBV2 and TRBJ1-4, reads EPEVTQTPSHQVTQMGQEVILRCVPISNHLYFYWYRQILGQKVEFLVSFYNNEISEKSEIFDDQFSVERPDGSNFTLKIRSTKLEDSAMYFCASNTPNEKLFFGSGTQLSVL.

The CDR3 DNA reads as TGTGCCAGCAGCTCCGGACCCAGGAGTTACGAGCAGTACTTC. Its protein product is CASSSGPRSYEQYF. V and J are TRBV7-8 and TRBJ2-7; D not certain. Trimming took off 4 bases at V and 4 bases at J, with 14 bases between the two ends. The CDR3 covers 14 residues. CDR1 and CDR2 from the germline V gene are SGHVS and FQNEAQ.

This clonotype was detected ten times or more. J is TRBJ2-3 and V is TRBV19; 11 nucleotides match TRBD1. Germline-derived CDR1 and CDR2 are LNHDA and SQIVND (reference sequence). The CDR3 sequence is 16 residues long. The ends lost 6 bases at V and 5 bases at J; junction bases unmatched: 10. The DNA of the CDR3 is TGTGCCAGTAGGACCGGACAGGGGGCTATACGAGATACGCAGTATTTT. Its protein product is CASRTGQGAIRDTQYF. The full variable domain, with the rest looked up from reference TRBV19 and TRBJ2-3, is DGGITQSPKYLFRKEGQNVTLSCEQNLNHDAMYWYRQDPGQGLRLIYYSQIVNDFQKGDIAEGYSVSREKKESFPLTVTSAQKNPTAFYLCASRTGQGAIRDTQYFGPGTRLTVL.

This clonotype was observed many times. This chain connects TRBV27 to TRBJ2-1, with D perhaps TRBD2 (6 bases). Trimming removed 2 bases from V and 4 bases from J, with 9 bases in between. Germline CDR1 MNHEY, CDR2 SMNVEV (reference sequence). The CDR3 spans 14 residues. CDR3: CASSLGRGYNEQFF. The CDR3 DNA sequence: TGTGCCAGCAGTTTAGGGCGGGGTTACAATGAGCAGTTCTTC.

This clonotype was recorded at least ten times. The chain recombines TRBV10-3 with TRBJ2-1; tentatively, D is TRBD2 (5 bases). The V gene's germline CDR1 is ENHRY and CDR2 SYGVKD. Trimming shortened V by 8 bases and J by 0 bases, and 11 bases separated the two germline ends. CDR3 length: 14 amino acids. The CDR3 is CAIARTDSYNEQFF. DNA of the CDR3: TGTGCCATCGCCCGGACTGACTCCTACAATGAGCAGTTCTTC.

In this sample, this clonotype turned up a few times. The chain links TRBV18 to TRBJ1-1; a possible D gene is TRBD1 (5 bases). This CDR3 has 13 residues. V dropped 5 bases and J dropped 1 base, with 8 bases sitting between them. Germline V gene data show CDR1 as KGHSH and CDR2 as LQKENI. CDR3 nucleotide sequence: TGTGCCAGCTCAGGAGACAGGAACACTGAAGCTTTCTTT. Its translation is CASSGDRNTEAFF.

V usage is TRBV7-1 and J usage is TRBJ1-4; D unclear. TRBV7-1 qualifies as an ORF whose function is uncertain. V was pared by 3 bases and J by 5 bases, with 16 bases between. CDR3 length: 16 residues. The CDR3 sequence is CASSSVLERGNEKLFF. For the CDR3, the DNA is TGTGCCAGCAGCTCCGTCCTTGAAAGAGGAAATGAAAAACTGTTTTTT.

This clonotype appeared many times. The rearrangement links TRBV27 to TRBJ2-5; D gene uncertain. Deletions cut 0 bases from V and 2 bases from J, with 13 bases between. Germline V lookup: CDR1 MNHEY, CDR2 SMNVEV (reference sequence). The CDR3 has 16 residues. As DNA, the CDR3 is TGTGCCAGCAGTTTATCTATCCGGGCGGCTCAAGAGACCCAGTACTTC. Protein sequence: CASSLSIRAAQETQYF.

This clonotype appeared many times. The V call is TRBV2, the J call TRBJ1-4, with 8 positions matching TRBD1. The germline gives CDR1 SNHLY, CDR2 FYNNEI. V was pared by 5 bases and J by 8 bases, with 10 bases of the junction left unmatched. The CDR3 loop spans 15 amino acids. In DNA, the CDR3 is TGTGCCAGCAGTACTACCGGACAGGGTGAGGAAAAACTGTTTTTT. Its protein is CASSTTGQGEEKLFF.

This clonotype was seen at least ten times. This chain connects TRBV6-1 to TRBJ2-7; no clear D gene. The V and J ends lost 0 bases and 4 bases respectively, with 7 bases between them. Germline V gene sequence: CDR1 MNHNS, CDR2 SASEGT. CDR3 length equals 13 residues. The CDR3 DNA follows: TGTGCCAGCAGTGAAGCTCCCTCTTACGAGCAGTACGTC. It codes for CASSEAPSYEQYV.

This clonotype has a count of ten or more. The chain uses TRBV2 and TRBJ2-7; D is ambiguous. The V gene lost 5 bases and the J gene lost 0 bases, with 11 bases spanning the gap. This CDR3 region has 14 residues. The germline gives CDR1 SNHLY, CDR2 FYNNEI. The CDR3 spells CASSRAGPSYEQYV. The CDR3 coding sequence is TGTGCCAGCAGTAGGGCCGGGCCCTCCTACGAGCAGTACGTC.

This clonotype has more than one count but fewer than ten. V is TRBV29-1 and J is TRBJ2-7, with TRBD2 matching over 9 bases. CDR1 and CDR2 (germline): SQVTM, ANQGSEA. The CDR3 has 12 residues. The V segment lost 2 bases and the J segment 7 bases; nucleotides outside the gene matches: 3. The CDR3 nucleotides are TGCAGCGTTGAAAGAGCGGGGGGAGAGCAGTACTTC. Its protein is CSVERAGGEQYF.

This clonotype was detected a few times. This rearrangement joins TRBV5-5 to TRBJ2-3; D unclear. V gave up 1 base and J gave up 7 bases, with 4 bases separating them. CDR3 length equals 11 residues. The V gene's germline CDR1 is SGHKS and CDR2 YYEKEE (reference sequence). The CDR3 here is CASSLPNTQYF. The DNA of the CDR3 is TGTGCCAGCAGCTTGCCCAATACGCAGTATTTT.

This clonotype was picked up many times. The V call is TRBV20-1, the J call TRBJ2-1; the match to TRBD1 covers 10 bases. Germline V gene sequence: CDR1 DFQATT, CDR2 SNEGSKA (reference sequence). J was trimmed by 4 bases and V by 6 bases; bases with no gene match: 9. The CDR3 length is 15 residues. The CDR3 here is CSAGDGTGVYNEQFF. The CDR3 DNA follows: TGCAGTGCGGGCGACGGGACAGGGGTTTACAATGAGCAGTTCTTC.

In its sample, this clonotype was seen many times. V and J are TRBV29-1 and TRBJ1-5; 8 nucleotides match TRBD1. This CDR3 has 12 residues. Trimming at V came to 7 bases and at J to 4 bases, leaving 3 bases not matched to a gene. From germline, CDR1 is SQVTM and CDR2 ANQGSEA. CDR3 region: CSAGGWNQPQHF. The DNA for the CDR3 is TGCAGCGCAGGGGGCTGGAATCAGCCCCAGCATTTT.

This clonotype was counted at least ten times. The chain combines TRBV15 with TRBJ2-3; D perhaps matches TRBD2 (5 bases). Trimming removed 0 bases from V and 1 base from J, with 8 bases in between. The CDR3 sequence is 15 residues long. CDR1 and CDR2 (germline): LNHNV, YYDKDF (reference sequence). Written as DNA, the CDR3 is TGTGCCACCAGCAGAGATGGAGCGGGCACAGATACGCAGTATTTT. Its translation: CATSRDGAGTDTQYF.

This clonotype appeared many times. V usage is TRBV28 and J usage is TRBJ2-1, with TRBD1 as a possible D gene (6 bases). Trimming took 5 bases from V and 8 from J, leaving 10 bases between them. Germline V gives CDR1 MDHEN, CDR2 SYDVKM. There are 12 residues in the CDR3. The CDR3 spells CASSQQGYEQFF. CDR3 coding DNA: TGTGCCAGCAGTCAACAGGGATATGAGCAGTTCTTC.

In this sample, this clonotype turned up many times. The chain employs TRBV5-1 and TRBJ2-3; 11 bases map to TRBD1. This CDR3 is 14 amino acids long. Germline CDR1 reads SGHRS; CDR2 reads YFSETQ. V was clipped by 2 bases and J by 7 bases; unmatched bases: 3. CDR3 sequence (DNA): TGCGCCAGCAGCTTCGGACAGGGGGCAAATACGCAGTATTTT. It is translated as CASSFGQGANTQYF.

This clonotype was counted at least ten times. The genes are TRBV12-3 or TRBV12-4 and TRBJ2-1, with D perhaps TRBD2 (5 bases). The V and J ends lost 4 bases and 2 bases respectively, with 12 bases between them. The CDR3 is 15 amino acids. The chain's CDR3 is CASSSAGHAYNEQFF. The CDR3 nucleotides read TGTGCCAGCAGTTCTGCGGGCCACGCCTACAATGAGCAGTTCTTC.

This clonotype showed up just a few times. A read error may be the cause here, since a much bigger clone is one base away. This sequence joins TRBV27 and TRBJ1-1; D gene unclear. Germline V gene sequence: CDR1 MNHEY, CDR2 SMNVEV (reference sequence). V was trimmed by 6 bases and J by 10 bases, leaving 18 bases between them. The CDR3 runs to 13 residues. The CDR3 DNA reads TGTGCCAGCAGGACTCAGGTTACGGCTGGAGCTTTCTTT. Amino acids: CASRTQVTAGAFF.

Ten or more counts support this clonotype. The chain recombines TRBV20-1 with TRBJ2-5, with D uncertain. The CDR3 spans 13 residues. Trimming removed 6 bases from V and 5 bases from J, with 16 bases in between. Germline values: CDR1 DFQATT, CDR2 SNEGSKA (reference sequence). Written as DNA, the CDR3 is TGCAGTGCCAGCCGTGGTTATTGGGAGACCCAGTACTTC. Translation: CSASRGYWETQYF.